This T cell receptor (beta chain) was captured in a study of T cell responses to AZD1222 COVID-19 vaccine. Study conclusions and caveats: Females outnumbered males among donors, who were mostly white British; clonal diversity was possibly underestimated.

As to this clone: As yet, its antigen is unknown.

TCRdb keeps only in-frame clones here, not all; method: immunoSEQ multiplex PCR. The repertoire holds 100,000 to 150,000 clones, with approximately 90% as singletons. V dropped 6 bases and J dropped 7 bases, with 16 bases sitting between them. Germline V gives CDR1 LGHNA, CDR2 YSLEER. The CDR3 is made up of 14 amino acids. The sequence came from an adult in good health. The input for sequencing was peripheral blood, taken on day 0 of AZD1222 vaccination. The chain employs TRBV4-3 and TRBJ2-1; the D is unclear. The CDR3 bases are TGCGCCAGCAGTCCTATCCCAAAACAAAATGAGCAGTTCTTC. This translates into CASSPIPKQNEQFF.